One and the same sample provided the 13 T cell receptor beta chains below, sequenced in a study of blood T cells in healthy people across ages. It was with a sample-barcoded 5' primer and a J-beta primer mix that a second PCR of about 6 to 12 cycles was run. TCRdb processed the 5' RACE reads anew with MiXCR; each CDR3 protein has one entry. The table lists 1.5 million to 2 million distinct CDR3 sequences, roughly a third of them singletons. The sample taken for sequencing was blood. These receptors were collected from a woman between 25 and 40 years old in good health.

With regard to this clonotype: This sequence may be a read error, since a much larger clone differs from it by one base. Here the CDR3 omits its conserved ending phenylalanine or tryptophan, so a read error is the likely source. The V call is TRBV7-2, the J call TRBJ2-5, with a weak D call TRBD2 (5 bases). The germline CDR1 and CDR2 sequences are SGHTA and FQGNSA. Between the trimmed V and J ends, which lost 8 bases and 1 base, there was a span of 11 bases. The CDR3 has 13 residues. As DNA, the CDR3 is TGTGCCAGCGCGGGTCAGATCCAAGAGACCCAGTACGTC. Its translation: CASAGQIQETQYV.

V usage is TRBV20-1 and J usage is TRBJ2-7, with 12 bases identical to TRBD2. The CDR3 length is 15 residues. Germline CDR1 DFQATT, CDR2 SNEGSKA (reference sequence). The trim removed 1 base at V and 2 bases at J, leaving 3 bases unmatched. Written as DNA, the CDR3 is TGCAGTGCTAGAGCTAGCGGGAGGGCGACCTACGAGCAGTACTTC. Protein: CSARASGRATYEQYF.

In this sample, this clonotype turned up a few times. J is TRBJ2-1 and V is TRBV5-6; TRBD2 agrees at 11 bases. Germline loops: CDR1 SGHDT, CDR2 YYEEEE. V was clipped by 5 bases and J by 1 base; unmatched bases: 8. The CDR3 runs to 17 residues. The CDR3 DNA sequence: TGTGCCAGCAGTTGGGGACTAGCGGCCACATCCTACAATGAGCAGTTCTTC. It encodes CASSWGLAATSYNEQFF.

This clonotype was detected a few times. V gene TRBV12-3 or TRBV12-4 combines with J gene TRBJ1-4, with 7 bases that match TRBD1. There are 16 residues in the CDR3. With 5 bases clipped from V and 3 bases from J, the junction kept 9 bases outside the gene matches. The CDR3 sequence is CASSHDRVRSNEKLFF. The CDR3 nucleotides are TGTGCCAGCAGTCATGACAGGGTACGATCTAATGAAAAACTGTTTTTT.

V gene TRBV28 combines with J gene TRBJ1-4; TRBD1 agrees at 8 bases. The germline V gene encodes CDR1 MDHEN and CDR2 SYDVKM. V was pared by 6 bases and J by 3 bases, with 9 bases of the junction left unmatched. The CDR3 has 16 amino acids. As DNA, the CDR3 is TGTGCCAGCAGACCTTTTCTGGGACAGGCTAATGAAAAACTGTTTTTT. It encodes CASRPFLGQANEKLFF. Filled out from reference TRBV28 and TRBJ1-4, the complete variable domain reads DVKVTQSSRYLVKRTGEKVFLECVQDMDHENMFWYRQDPGLGLRLIYFSYDVKMKEKGDIPEGYSVSREKKERFSLILESASTNQTSMYLCASRPFLGQANEKLFFGSGTQLSVL.

The rearrangement uses TRBV6-1 and TRBJ2-1, with D uncertain. The CDR3 has 12 residues. Germline V gene sequence: CDR1 MNHNS, CDR2 SASEGT. Trimming shortened V by 7 bases and J by 7 bases, and 11 bases separated the two germline ends. CDR3 sequence (DNA): TGTGCCAGCAACAAGGTATTAAATGAGCAGTTCTTC. Translating gives CASNKVLNEQFF.

This clonotype was counted between two and nine times. The V call is TRBV28, the J call TRBJ2-1; 8 bases match TRBD1. The CDR3 extends over 17 amino acids. V lost 6 bases to trimming and J lost 0 bases; unmatched junction nucleotides: 10. CDR1 is MDHEN and CDR2 is SYDVKM in the germline V gene. The CDR3 DNA is TGTGCCAGCAGACTGGACAGGGTGGGAAGCTCCTACAATGAGCAGTTCTTC. Amino acids: CASRLDRVGSSYNEQFF. Full variable domain (missing parts from reference TRBV28 and TRBJ2-1): DVKVTQSSRYLVKRTGEKVFLECVQDMDHENMFWYRQDPGLGLRLIYFSYDVKMKEKGDIPEGYSVSREKKERFSLILESASTNQTSMYLCASRLDRVGSSYNEQFFGPGTRLTVL.

The rearrangement uses TRBV3-1 and TRBJ1-2, with TRBD1 as a possible D gene (5 bases). This CDR3 is built from 13 residues. V lost 2 bases, J lost 7 bases, and 11 bases lay in between. Germline CDR1 LGHDT, CDR2 YNNKEL (reference sequence). The CDR3 here is CASSQLRGIGYTF. The DNA of the CDR3 is TGTGCCAGCAGCCAACTCCGGGGCATTGGCTACACCTTC. Supplemented by reference TRBV3-1 and TRBJ1-2, the full variable domain reads DTAVSQTPKYLVTQMGNDKSIKCEQNLGHDTMYWYKQDSKKFLKIMFSYNNKELIINETVPNRFSPKSPDKAHLNLHINSLELGDSAVYFCASSQLRGIGYTFGSGTRLTVV.

This clonotype was counted a few times. The CDR3 sequence is CASSPNLAETNYGYTF. In DNA, the CDR3 is TGCGCCAGCAGCCCCAATCTCGCCGAAACTAACTATGGCTACACCTTC. The V and J genes are TRBV4-1 and TRBJ1-2; D is ambiguous. Deletions cut 4 bases from V and 0 bases from J, with 15 bases between. The CDR3 has 16 residues. The germline V gene has CDR1 MGHRA and CDR2 YSYEKL.

This clonotype showed up just a few times. The gene calls are TRBV5-8 and TRBJ2-5; 7 nucleotides agree with TRBD1. The germline gives CDR1 SGHTS, CDR2 YDEGEE. With 4 bases clipped from V and 1 base from J, the junction kept 7 bases outside the gene matches. The CDR3 is 15 residues long. CDR3 loop: CASSRTGLVQETQYF. The CDR3 DNA is TGTGCCAGCAGCCGGACAGGCCTCGTCCAAGAGACCCAGTACTTC.

In DNA form, the CDR3 reads TGCAGCGTTTCAGAGGGGGATAATGAAGCTTTCTTT. Its translation: CSVSEGDNEAFF. The rearrangement joins TRBV29-1 to TRBJ1-1; possible D gene TRBD1, 6 bases. Trimming took off 5 bases at V and 7 bases at J, with 14 bases between the two ends. The CDR3 has 12 residues. Germline V gene sequence: CDR1 SQVTM, CDR2 ANQGSEA.

This clonotype has a count of ten or more. The chain links TRBV20-1 to TRBJ1-2; 7 positions agree with TRBD1. In germline, CDR1 is DFQATT, CDR2 SNEGSKA (reference sequence). The V segment lost 2 bases and the J segment 3 bases; nucleotides outside the gene matches: 0. CDR3 length: 12 residues. The CDR3 DNA follows: TGCAGTGCTAGACAGGGGGACTATGGCTACACCTTC. Translation: CSARQGDYGYTF.

Points on this clonotype: A read error may produce the germline difference seen at one junction end. The chain has TRBV20-1 and TRBJ2-1, with 9 nucleotides matching TRBD2. CDR3 size: 16 residues. Germline-derived CDR1 and CDR2 are DFQATT and SNEGSKA (reference sequence). This CDR3 reads CGARDGRGGANNEQFF. The CDR3 DNA is TGCGGTGCTAGAGACGGGCGCGGGGGGGCAAACAATGAGCAGTTCTTC.